This TCR beta chain was sequenced for a study of T-cell memory formation after mild COVID-19 (dated by TCRdb to 2020 to 2023). Background on the whole study: TCR sequence clusters from the two donors were largely donor specific. Two young, previously healthy adult volunteers made up the cohort, one male and one female. T-cell clones expanding and contracting after mild COVID-19 in a couple of donors were tracked by longitudinal TCRalpha and TCRbeta repertoire sequencing. The study at large found these results: Contracting CD4+ clones were located mainly in the CM and EM memory subsets, whereas CD8+ clones were found to be enriched in EMRA. Some responding clones were detected in pre-infection memory, which suggested that pre-existing cross-reactive memory T cells had joined the SARS-CoV-2 response. Whether the second-wave clones peaking on day 37 were SARS-CoV-2 specific was not confirmed. Clones that contracted from day 15 to 85 showed balanced CD4/CD8 phenotypes, whereas a second wave of clones that expanded from day 15 to 37 leaned towards CD4+. Only a couple of mild cases were covered by the study, and larger cohorts that include severe cases with pre-infection samples were considered necessary.

This clonotype showed up just a few times. Its antigen specificity is not known. Base qualities are not provided; no much larger clone lies one nucleotide away. As encoded in the germline V gene, CDR1 is MDHEN while CDR2 is SYDVKM. V loses 5 bases, J loses 3 bases, and the germline ends lie 11 bases apart. The CDR3 measures 13 amino acids from cysteine to valine. Kept here is only the CDR3 DNA, which spans 39 bases and is read in frame from base 1. The data were produced on an Illumina NovaSeq 6000. Using 5'RACE with constant-segment primers, TCRalpha and TCRbeta cDNA libraries were constructed, with sample barcodes and unique molecular identifiers added in the process. Trizol reagent was used to extract RNA from every sample. Amplification of the libraries took two PCR steps, and the second step added a second sample barcode plus Illumina TruSeq adapters. Sequencing of libraries was performed on an Illumina NovaSeq with 2 x 150 bp paired-end reads. The study's own analysis went as follows. With migec v1.2.7, reads were demultiplexed and then collapsed into UMI-guided consensus sequences. Using mixcr v2.1.11, the UMI consensuses were aligned to TRA and TRB V and J templates and assembled into clonotypes. A clonotype was counted as expanded or contracted only when both edgeR and NoisET called the clonotype significant, with the noise models trained on biological replicates. For edgeR calls, a false discovery rate-adjusted p below 0.01 and a log2 fold-change threshold of 1 were applied. As an exploratory analysis of dynamics, max-normalized trajectories of the 1000 most abundant clonotypes were examined with PCA combined with hierarchical clustering. Each responding clone was given a CD4 or CD8 phenotype based on the CD4+ and CD8+ repertoires, which had been sequenced separately. TCRdb applied fastp at Q25 and MiXCR to the public reads, then kept only in-frame beta chains. Each entry merges the rows of one CDR3 protein and shows their most common DNA and genes. TCRdb's processing, not the authors', yielded these V and J calls. A total of about 390,000 distinct CDR3 sequences appear in this sample, approximately 15% of them only once. The ten largest clones add up to roughly 21% of the sample.

PBMCs were isolated by Ficoll-Paque density gradient centrifugation. This TCR was recovered from a man younger than 35 who had mild COVID-19 (a few samples of this study predate the infection). The sample titles of this study are shuffled in the database, so cell type and time point are left out; the donor was told from shared clones. The specimen sequenced was PBMCs or a T cell subset sorted from them (not recorded which). The V gene is TRBV28 and the J gene is TRBJ2-7, with no D gene named confidently. The DNA sequence follows: TGTGCCAGCAGTCGGCGTGGGGTCTACGAGCAGTACGTC. This codes for CASSRRGVYEQYV.